This record concerns one T cell receptor beta chain sequence. This may be a read error: a much more frequent sequence differs by one nucleotide. The entry originates in a study of Graves' ophthalmopathy and Graves' hyperthyroidism. Ophthalmopathy in the donors was of moderate-to-severe activity, with CAS ≥3, NOSPECS ≥4 and duration under 3 months. Pregnant or lactating patients and those with other autoimmune diseases or uncontrolled infections were excluded. RNA transcripts provided the template for amplifying TCR beta CDR3 regions. First-round RT-PCR relied on HTBI primers, and a second-round multiplex PCR came next. In TCRdb, the multiplex PCR reads were re-called with MiXCR into one record per CDR3 protein. The profile shows about 640,000 distinct CDR3 sequences, over 40% of them singletons. The material sequenced was peripheral blood. The TCR was taken from an adult man with Graves' ophthalmopathy.

CDR3 nucleotides: TGTGCCAGCAGTCGGGATCGGGCTCAGAGAAACACTGAAGCTTCCTTT. Translation: CASSRDRAQRNTEASF. The chain uses TRBV2 and TRBJ1-1; D ambiguous. This CDR3 has 16 amino acids. The V gene's germline CDR1 is SNHLY and CDR2 FYNNEI.